The present T cell receptor (beta chain) was sequenced within a study of control samples from healthy donors and cancer patients. The CDR3 totals 16 residues. Germline V gene lookup returns CDR1 LNHNV and CDR2 YYDKDF (reference sequence). V lost 0 bases, J lost 1 base, and 12 bases lay in between. The table lists this clone with a count of one. Clones were sequenced by immunoSEQ multiplex PCR, and TCRdb holds only the in-frame ones, with some missing. The sample carries around 110,000 clones, about 93% recorded once. J is TRBJ1-1 and V is TRBV15; TRBD1 is a possible D gene (5 bases). The TCR was taken from a man younger than 40 in good health. Sample: blood. CDR3 nucleotides: TGTGCCACCAGCAGAGATAAGTCCGGGGCGAACACTGAAGCTTTCTTT. Translation: CATSRDKSGANTEAFF.